These 29 T cell receptor beta chains were sequenced from one sample in a study of blood T cell repertoires in COVID-19. Using immunoSEQ multiplex PCR, the repertoire was profiled, and TCRdb retains in-frame clones only, with some absent. The sample holds about 170,000 clones; 70% to 90% are singletons and the top ten take roughly 2%. The sample taken for sequencing was peripheral blood. The receptors were gathered from a man in his fifties who had recovered from COVID-19.

This chain links TRBV18 with TRBJ2-1; 9 nucleotides match TRBD1. After removal of 2 bases from V and 2 bases from J, the junction contained 7 bases not matched to a gene. Per germline, CDR1 KGHSH and CDR2 LQKENI. The CDR3 covers 17 residues. CDR3 nucleotide sequence: TGTGCCAGCTCACCAAGTGCTGGGACAGGGACCTACAATGAGCAGTTCTTC. Amino acid sequence: CASSPSAGTGTYNEQFF.

CDR3 sequence (DNA): TGTGCCAGCAGGCCGACAGGAGACTATGGCTACACCTTC. Translating gives CASRPTGDYGYTF. This chain connects TRBV12-3 or TRBV12-4 to TRBJ1-2; D might be TRBD1 (6 bases). V lost 6 bases to trimming and J lost 3 bases, with 11 bases between them. The CDR3 extends over 13 amino acids.

This clone was recorded many times. The chain is built from TRBV27 and TRBJ2-2; TRBD1 is a possible D gene (6 bases). This CDR3 spans 17 amino acids. Germline CDR1 and CDR2: MNHEY and SMNVEV (reference sequence). Deletions cut 2 bases from V and 0 bases from J, with 13 bases between. CDR3 amino acids: CASSLDGQYPNTGELFF. The DNA of the CDR3 is TGTGCCAGCAGTTTAGACGGACAGTACCCGAACACCGGGGAGCTGTTTTTT.

The V gene is TRBV19, the J gene TRBJ1-2; D unresolved. Trimming cost V 7 bases and J 7 bases, with 16 bases left between them. This CDR3 is built from 13 residues. Per the germline V gene, CDR1 is LNHDA and CDR2 is SQIVND (reference sequence). CDR3 residues: CASTIGGVGGYTF. The CDR3 bases are TGTGCCAGTACCATAGGAGGTGTTGGTGGCTACACCTTC. Full variable domain (rest looked up from reference TRBV19 and TRBJ1-2): DGGITQSPKYLFRKEGQNVTLSCEQNLNHDAMYWYRQDPGQGLRLIYYSQIVNDFQKGDIAEGYSVSREKKESFPLTVTSAQKNPTAFYLCASTIGGVGGYTFGSGTRLTVV.

The rearrangement links TRBV13 to TRBJ2-6; D perhaps matches TRBD2 (6 bases). CDR3 length: 17 residues. The germline gives CDR1 PRHDT, CDR2 FYEKMQ (reference sequence). V was clipped by 4 bases and J by 4 bases, with 17 bases between them. The CDR3 protein is CASSSRGRTGGANVLTF. The CDR3 nucleotides are TGTGCCAGCAGCTCCCGGGGGAGAACGGGCGGGGCCAACGTCCTGACTTTC.

V and J are TRBV4-3 and TRBJ1-5, with 8 bases fitting TRBD1. The CDR3 covers 17 residues. V lost 0 bases and J lost 3; bases outside the gene matches: 7. Germline assignment: CDR1 LGHNA and CDR2 YSLEER. The CDR3 sequence is CASSQDRQDRVNQPQHF. The CDR3 DNA is TGCGCCAGCAGCCAAGATCGCCAGGACAGGGTCAATCAGCCCCAGCATTTT.

The V gene is TRBV28, the J gene TRBJ2-7; no reliable D call. Germline V gives CDR1 MDHEN, CDR2 SYDVKM. V lost 2 bases, J lost 7 bases, and 9 bases lay in between. This CDR3 region has 12 residues. The CDR3 DNA follows: TGTGCCAGCAGTTTAGCGGCTTTTGAGCAGTACTTC. Encoded protein: CASSLAAFEQYF.

This sequence joins TRBV6-5 and TRBJ2-7, with 9 bases identical to TRBD2. The CDR3 has 15 residues. V lost 2 bases and J lost 5; bases outside the gene matches: 7. Looked up from germline, CDR1 is MNHEY and CDR2 is SVGAGI. The CDR3 spells CASSYLGSGRNEQYF. CDR3 nucleotide sequence: TGTGCCAGCAGTTACCTTGGGAGCGGGAGGAACGAGCAGTACTTC.

This clone was recorded a few times. Other DNA variants within this sample encode the same CDR3. The chain recombines TRBV28 with TRBJ1-5; 7 positions match TRBD1. The CDR3 spans 14 residues. V shed 2 bases, J shed 4 bases, and the junction held 2 bases outside the gene matches. Germline CDR1 reads MDHEN; CDR2 reads SYDVKM. The DNA for the CDR3 is TGTGCCAGCAGTTTAATCAGGGGGAATCAGCCCCAGCATTTT. It specifies CASSLIRGNQPQHF. The variable domain in full, completed from reference TRBV28 and TRBJ1-5, reads DVKVTQSSRYLVKRTGEKVFLECVQDMDHENMFWYRQDPGLGLRLIYFSYDVKMKEKGDIPEGYSVSREKKERFSLILESASTNQTSMYLCASSLIRGNQPQHFGDGTRLSIL.

V and J are TRBV6-5 and TRBJ2-3; 7 positions agree with TRBD1. This CDR3 is 16 amino acids long. Germline lookup yields CDR1 MNHEY and CDR2 SVGAGI. Trimming removed 2 bases from V and 0 bases from J; junction bases left unmatched: 5. The CDR3 sequence: CASSYTGTVSTDTQYF. The CDR3 DNA reads as TGTGCCAGCAGTTACACCGGGACAGTCAGCACAGATACGCAGTATTTT.

J is TRBJ1-5 and V is TRBV21-1; the tabulated D call, TRBD1, remains unverified against the DNA. TRBV21-1 is annotated as a pseudogene. The length of the CDR3 is 19 residues. This CDR3 reads CASSNRGTGGIHSNQPQHF. DNA of the CDR3: TGTGCCAGCAGCAATCGAGGGACAGGGGGCATCCATAGCAATCAGCCCCAGCATTTT.

The chain links TRBV19 to TRBJ1-5; 8 bases are shared with TRBD1. The CDR3 length is 16 residues. Germline CDR1 and CDR2: LNHDA and SQIVND (reference sequence). J was trimmed by 1 base and V by 3 bases; bases with no gene match: 5. CDR3 sequence: CASSIFWTGSNQPQHF. As DNA, the CDR3 is TGTGCCAGTAGTATTTTCTGGACAGGGAGCAATCAGCCCCAGCATTTT.

This clone was seen only once. This chain uses TRBV18 with TRBJ1-5, with D tentatively TRBD1 (5 bases). The CDR3 spans 14 residues. CDR1 is KGHSH, CDR2 LQKENI, per germline. The V and J ends lost 2 bases and 2 bases respectively, with 7 bases between them. CDR3 nucleotide sequence: TGTGCCAGCTCACCAGGGGGGGGCAATCAGCCCCAGCATTTT. This codes for CASSPGGGNQPQHF.

J is TRBJ1-5 and V is TRBV11-3; maybe TRBD1 (6 bases). This CDR3 region has 15 residues. Germline assignment: CDR1 SGHNT and CDR2 YENEEA. V was pared by 6 bases and J by 2 bases, with 14 bases between. CDR3 residues: CASRTVEGGNQPQHF. The CDR3 nucleotides are TGTGCCAGCAGGACGGTAGAGGGGGGCAATCAGCCCCAGCATTTT.

The V gene is TRBV5-3, the J gene TRBJ2-7; D is undetermined. TRBV5-3 is recorded as an ORF, its role being uncertain. This CDR3 contains 11 residues. The V gene lost 4 bases and the J gene lost 6 bases, with 8 bases spanning the gap. The CDR3 is CARSPKIEQYF. CDR3 bases: TGTGCCAGAAGCCCTAAGATCGAGCAGTACTTC.

This chain uses TRBV5-1 with TRBJ2-5; 7 bases line up with TRBD1. CDR1 is SGHRS and CDR2 is YFSETQ in the germline V gene. After removal of 0 bases from V and 3 bases from J, the junction contained 5 bases not matched to a gene. This CDR3 is built from 15 residues. The CDR3 region has the DNA TGCGCCAGCAGCTTGGCCTGGACAGGCAAAGAGACCCAGTACTTC. Its protein is CASSLAWTGKETQYF.

The rearrangement joins TRBV5-1 to TRBJ1-2; 10 bases agree with TRBD1. The CDR3 is 16 amino acids. Germline V gene lookup returns CDR1 SGHRS and CDR2 YFSETQ. V shed 3 bases, J shed 6 bases, and the junction held 11 bases outside the gene matches. Here the CDR3 DNA reads TGCGCCAGCAGCTCCCCATCCGGACAGGGGGGTCATGGCTACACCTTC. Protein sequence: CASSSPSGQGGHGYTF. Supplemented by reference TRBV5-1 and TRBJ1-2, the full variable domain reads KAGVTQTPRYLIKTRGQQVTLSCSPISGHRSVSWYQQTPGQGLQFLFEYFSETQRNKGNFPGRFSGRQFSNSRSEMNVSTLELGDSALYLCASSSPSGQGGHGYTFGSGTRLTVV.

The count of this clone is one. This chain joins TRBV7-2 and TRBJ2-3; 7 bases map to TRBD1. The CDR3 has 16 residues. Trimming cost V 2 bases and J 1 base; bases outside gene matches: 6. From germline, CDR1 is SGHTA and CDR2 FQGNSA. This CDR3 reads CASSLPQGIGTDTQYF. In DNA form, the CDR3 reads TGTGCCAGCAGCTTACCACAGGGGATTGGCACAGATACGCAGTATTTT.

The chain carries TRBV4-3 and TRBJ1-5; TRBD1 aligns across 9 bases. The CDR3 is 15 residues long. Losses at the gene ends were 1 base for V and 7 bases for J; bases not matched to a gene: 5. Germline lookup yields CDR1 LGHNA and CDR2 YSLEER. The CDR3 DNA follows: TGCGCCAGCAGCCAAGTGGACAGGGGTCACCAGCCCCAGCATTTT. Protein: CASSQVDRGHQPQHF.

This sequence joins TRBV30 and TRBJ1-1, with a possible D match to TRBD1 (6 bases). Germline lookup yields CDR1 GTSNPN and CDR2 SVGIG (reference sequence). This CDR3 region has 12 residues. Trimming stripped 0 bases from V and 9 bases from J, with 11 bases between. As DNA, the CDR3 is TGTGCCTGGAGTGTATCGGACAGAAAAGCTTTCTTT. This gives the protein CAWSVSDRKAFF.

Only a few counts were recorded for this clone. CDR3 sequence reads: CATSDPGQGGEQYF. As DNA, the CDR3 is TGTGCCACCAGTGATCCCGGACAGGGAGGCGAGCAGTACTTC. The chain joins TRBV24-1 to TRBJ2-7; 8 positions match TRBD1. V shed 3 bases, J shed 6 bases, and the junction held 6 bases outside the gene matches. The CDR3 consists of 14 residues. Germline values: CDR1 KGHDR, CDR2 SFDVKD.

The rearrangement links TRBV2 to TRBJ1-1; maybe TRBD1 (5 bases). This CDR3 comprises 14 residues. Deletions cut 4 bases from V and 6 bases from J, with 15 bases between. Germline CDR1 is SNHLY and CDR2 is FYNNEI. CDR3: CASSGTRGGSEAFF. The CDR3 DNA reads as TGTGCCAGCAGTGGTACGAGGGGAGGGTCTGAAGCTTTCTTT.

The chain employs TRBV14 and TRBJ1-1; D may be TRBD1 (6 bases). The V gene lost 1 base and the J gene lost 5 bases, with 17 bases spanning the gap. Germline CDR1 is SGHDN and CDR2 is FVKESK. The CDR3 extends over 16 amino acids. In DNA form, the CDR3 reads TGTGCCAGCAGCCAAGTAATCGCAGGGGTAGAGACTGAAGCTTTCTTT. This codes for CASSQVIAGVETEAFF.

V and J are TRBV27 and TRBJ2-7; D perhaps matches TRBD1 (6 bases). CDR3 length: 16 residues. Per germline, CDR1 MNHEY and CDR2 SMNVEV (reference sequence). The V end lost 2 bases, the J end lost 1 base, and 15 bases lay between the germline ends. In nucleotides, the CDR3 is TGTGCCAGCAGTTTACGCGGCAGGGGCTATTCCTACGAGCAGTACTTC. Translating gives CASSLRGRGYSYEQYF.

This clone was seen just once. The V and J genes are TRBV7-2 and TRBJ1-5, with D possibly TRBD1 on 5 matching bases. The CDR3 spans 16 residues. Trimming took off 1 base at V and 0 bases at J, with 10 bases between the two ends. Germline V gene lookup returns CDR1 SGHTA and CDR2 FQGNSA. The CDR3 loop is CASSLEPGYSNQPQHF. The CDR3 DNA is TGTGCCAGCAGCTTAGAACCAGGGTATAGCAATCAGCCCCAGCATTTT.

The chain links TRBV5-1 to TRBJ2-1, with 8 bases lining up with TRBD1. Germline V gene sequence: CDR1 SGHRS, CDR2 YFSETQ. The CDR3 runs to 14 residues. V dropped 4 bases and J dropped 4; count of bases not matched to a gene: 4. The CDR3 nucleotides read TGCGCCAGCAGCGCCCGACAGGGGTACAATGAGCAGTTCTTC. Translation gives CASSARQGYNEQFF.

V usage is TRBV11-1 and J usage is TRBJ2-7; TRBD2 matches at 8 bases. The V and J ends lost 5 bases and 5 bases, in that order; junction bases with no gene match: 11. The CDR3 covers 15 residues. Germline CDR1 reads SGHAT; CDR2 reads FQDESV (reference sequence). CDR3 region: CASSPRGTRSNEQYF. The CDR3 DNA reads TGTGCCAGCAGCCCCCGAGGGACTAGAAGCAACGAGCAGTACTTC.

This rearrangement joins TRBV7-6 to TRBJ2-1; TRBD1 aligns across 9 bases. Germline CDR1 SGHVS, CDR2 FNYEAQ. The CDR3 is 15 residues long. J lost 9 bases, V lost 2 bases, and 8 bases had no gene match. Written as DNA, the CDR3 is TGTGCCAGCAGCTTAACTGGGACAGGGTTCGTTGAGCAGTTCTTC. Translation gives CASSLTGTGFVEQFF.

The V and J genes are TRBV7-8 and TRBJ2-5; 7 bases are shared with TRBD1. The V segment lost 2 bases and the J segment 4 bases; nucleotides outside the gene matches: 4. Germline V CDR1 and CDR2: SGHVS, FQNEAQ. The CDR3 has 14 amino acids. The CDR3 coding sequence is TGTGCCAGCAGCTTATTAAAGGGGGCAGAGACCCAGTACTTC. This codes for CASSLLKGAETQYF.